One and the same sample provided the 32 T cell receptor beta chains below, sequenced in a study of blood T cells in healthy people across ages. With a J-beta primer mix and a sample-barcoded 5' primer, a second PCR ran about 7 to 12 cycles. TCRdb reprocessed the 5' RACE reads via MiXCR and lists one record per CDR3 protein. The sample includes 800,000 to 1,000,000 distinct CDR3 sequences, around 48% of them seen just once. The sequenced sample consisted of blood. These receptors were obtained from a man aged 30-40 years in good health.

V and J are TRBV5-1 and TRBJ2-3; 7 nucleotides align to TRBD2. CDR1 SGHRS and CDR2 YFSETQ come from the germline V gene. The length of the CDR3 is 15 residues. The junction had 6 bases not matched to a gene; V was cut back by 5 bases and J by 0 bases. CDR3 protein: CASRETAGSTDTQYF. In DNA, the CDR3 is TGCGCCAGCAGAGAGACAGCGGGAAGCACAGATACGCAGTATTTT.

The chain carries TRBV6-6 and TRBJ2-5; 8 bases are shared with TRBD2. CDR3 length: 15 amino acids. Germline CDR1 and CDR2: MNHNY and SVGAGI (reference sequence). Trimming at V came to 7 bases and at J to 4 bases, leaving 11 bases not matched to a gene. In DNA, the CDR3 is TGTGCCAGCATCGCCGGGGACGGGGGGGGAGAGACCCAGTACTTC. Its protein is CASIAGDGGGETQYF.

The CDR3 region is CASSHGAQGTQYF. The CDR3 DNA reads as TGTGCCAGCAGCCACGGCGCACAGGGTACGCAGTATTTT. The chain uses TRBV3-1 and TRBJ2-3; D possibly corresponds to TRBD1 (6 bases). The V end was cut by 3 bases, the J end by 8 bases, with 12 bases between. In germline, CDR1 is LGHDT, CDR2 YNNKEL (reference sequence). The CDR3 contains 13 residues.

This clonotype has ten or more counts. The rearrangement uses TRBV2 and TRBJ2-1; 7 positions match TRBD2. Germline loops: CDR1 SNHLY, CDR2 FYNNEI. The CDR3 contains 13 residues. The J segment lost 5 bases and the V segment lost 7 bases, leaving 5 bases of the junction unmatched. CDR3: CASNGLGNNEQFF. Written as DNA, the CDR3 is TGTGCCAGCAATGGACTAGGGAACAATGAGCAGTTCTTC.

The sample holds a few counts of this clonotype. The chain employs TRBV29-1 and TRBJ2-5, with TRBD2 matching over 9 bases. V lost 3 bases to trimming and J lost 2 bases; unmatched junction nucleotides: 13. There are 17 residues in the CDR3. The germline CDR1 and CDR2 sequences are SQVTM and ANQGSEA. CDR3 sequence reads: CSVERLSASGVQETQYF. DNA for the CDR3: TGCAGCGTTGAGCGCCTGTCGGCTAGCGGGGTACAAGAGACCCAGTACTTC.

V is TRBV20-1 and J is TRBJ2-3; D gene ambiguous. CDR3 size: 14 residues. From germline, CDR1 is DFQATT and CDR2 SNEGSKA (reference sequence). V lost 6 bases, J lost 0 bases, and 13 bases lay in between. CDR3 bases: TGCAGTGCCCGCGACACTTCTAGCACAGATACGCAGTATTTT. It translates to CSARDTSSTDTQYF.

The sample holds many counts of this clonotype. The chain combines TRBV3-1 with TRBJ1-2; D ambiguous. The V and J ends lost 8 bases and 3 bases respectively, with 4 bases between them. Per germline, CDR1 LGHDT and CDR2 YNNKEL (reference sequence). This CDR3 has 10 amino acids. In DNA, the CDR3 is TGTGCCAGCGGAGACTATGGCTACACCTTC. Its translation: CASGDYGYTF.

The chain couples TRBV20-1 to TRBJ1-1; D remains unclear. Germline CDR1 DFQATT, CDR2 SNEGSKA (reference sequence). The CDR3 length is 12 residues. With 6 bases removed from V and 4 bases from J, the gap between germline ends came to 12 bases. CDR3 nucleotides: TGCAGTGCCCCTGGTATTAGCACTGAAGCTTTCTTT. It yields the protein CSAPGISTEAFF.

The chain combines TRBV6-2 or TRBV6-3 with TRBJ1-2; D unclear. The CDR3 sequence is 16 residues long. Looked up from germline, CDR1 is MNHEY and CDR2 is SVGEGT. Trimming took 5 bases from V and 0 from J, leaving 16 bases between them. CDR3 bases: TGTGCCAGCAGTCTTATCTCGGGTTCGGCTAACTATGGCTACACCTTC. Protein product: CASSLISGSANYGYTF.

This clonotype was observed a single time. One base away lies a much larger clone, so this may be a sequencing read error. This chain connects TRBV29-1 to TRBJ2-1; no definite D call. The CDR3 has 12 amino acids. The germline gives CDR1 SQVTM, CDR2 ANQGSEA. CDR3 in amino acids: CSVLKSYSEQFF. The CDR3 DNA sequence: TGCAGCGTTCTAAAGTCCTACAGTGAGCAGTTCTTC.

There are many counts of this clonotype. The rearrangement links TRBV5-1 to TRBJ2-1; D not resolved. V was pared by 0 bases and J by 0 bases, with 7 bases between. Germline CDR1 SGHRS, CDR2 YFSETQ. The length of the CDR3 is 15 residues. CDR3 in DNA: TGCGCCAGCAGCTTGGATCCGAGCTCCTACAATGAGCAGTTCTTC. It codes for CASSLDPSSYNEQFF.

CDR3 sequence: CASSPNGQNTDTQYF. The CDR3 region has the DNA TGCGCCAGCAGCCCGAACGGACAAAACACAGATACGCAGTATTTT. This chain uses TRBV4-1 with TRBJ2-3; a possible D gene is TRBD1 (5 bases). V was clipped by 4 bases and J by 2 bases, with 13 bases between them. The germline gives CDR1 MGHRA, CDR2 YSYEKL. This CDR3 has 15 amino acids.

This clonotype was seen ten or more times. Here the CDR3 DNA reads TGTGCCACCAGTGTTAATAAGGGGGCGGGGGAGACCCAGTACTTC. Protein: CATSVNKGAGETQYF. This chain joins TRBV24-1 and TRBJ2-5, with D possibly TRBD1 on 7 matching bases. The CDR3 covers 15 residues. V shed 5 bases and J shed 5 bases, with 17 bases lying between them. Germline loops: CDR1 KGHDR, CDR2 SFDVKD.

The chain links TRBV29-1 to TRBJ2-2, with D hard to call. Germline V CDR1 and CDR2: SQVTM, ANQGSEA. The ends were cut back, 4 bases at V and 2 bases at J, with 8 bases in the middle. There are 13 residues in the CDR3. Here the CDR3 DNA reads TGCAGCGTTGGGACGGAAAACACCGGGGAGCTGTTTTTT. This translates into CSVGTENTGELFF.

This clonotype was observed a handful of times. The chain joins TRBV20-1 to TRBJ2-5; 8 positions agree with TRBD1. Trimming removed 0 bases from V and 2 bases from J; junction bases left unmatched: 11. The CDR3 has 17 residues. Germline V gene lookup returns CDR1 DFQATT and CDR2 SNEGSKA (reference sequence). For the CDR3, the DNA is TGCAGTGCTAGAGACCGGACAGGGAGGTACGGTCAAGAGACCCAGTACTTC. Translation: CSARDRTGRYGQETQYF.

In this sample, this clonotype turned up a few times. The chain uses TRBV27 and TRBJ2-1; 7 nucleotides line up with TRBD2. Losses at the gene ends were 5 bases for V and 9 bases for J; bases not matched to a gene: 16. There are 16 residues in the CDR3. CDR1 and CDR2 (germline): MNHEY, SMNVEV (reference sequence). The CDR3 region has the DNA TGTGCCAGCAGTCCGGGGGGTAGCGACAGCAGTAGTGAGCAGTTCTTC. Amino acids: CASSPGGSDSSSEQFF.

The count of this clonotype is one. The chain uses TRBV7-2 and TRBJ2-5, with 8 nucleotides matching TRBD2. This CDR3 is 15 amino acids long. The germline V gene has CDR1 SGHTA and CDR2 FQGNSA. The ends lost 5 bases at V and 11 bases at J; junction bases unmatched: 16. In nucleotides, the CDR3 is TGTGCCAGCAGCAACGACGTAAGCGGGGGACGGGAGCAGTACTTC. Residues: CASSNDVSGGREQYF.

The V call is TRBV7-2, the J call TRBJ1-1, with 7 bases identical to TRBD1. Germline V CDR1 and CDR2: SGHTA, FQGNSA. This CDR3 has 15 amino acids. V was pared by 7 bases and J by 5 bases, with 13 bases of the junction left unmatched. The CDR3 loop reads CASTSGLTGVTEAFF. CDR3 in DNA: TGTGCCAGCACCTCCGGGCTCACAGGGGTGACTGAAGCTTTCTTT.

The genes are TRBV4-1 and TRBJ2-7; D might be TRBD1 or TRBD2, each matching 5 bases. The CDR3 extends over 15 amino acids. Germline CDR1 and CDR2: MGHRA and YSYEKL. V was cut by 1 base and J by 7 bases, with 17 bases left in between. CDR3 loop: CASSQVPIGTNEQYF. CDR3 DNA sequence: TGCGCCAGCAGCCAAGTACCTATCGGGACCAATGAGCAGTACTTC.

CDR3 coding DNA: TGTGCCAGCAATCCCACCAGGAAGGGATACTTTAGCAATCAGCCCCAGCATTTT. It codes for CASNPTRKGYFSNQPQHF. V usage is TRBV28 and J usage is TRBJ1-5; D unresolved. Between the trimmed V and J ends, which lost 7 bases and 0 bases, there was a span of 22 bases. The CDR3 runs to 18 residues. The germline gives CDR1 MDHEN, CDR2 SYDVKM.

This clonotype appeared a few times. The rearrangement joins TRBV5-1 to TRBJ2-3; D perhaps matches TRBD1 (5 bases). Trimming shortened V by 2 bases and J by 2 bases, and 12 bases separated the two germline ends. Germline V gene data show CDR1 as SGHRS and CDR2 as YFSETQ. There are 15 residues in the CDR3. CDR3 protein: CASSFYQGYTDTQYF. CDR3 bases: TGCGCCAGCAGCTTTTATCAGGGCTACACAGATACGCAGTATTTT.

The rearrangement joins TRBV9 to TRBJ2-1, with TRBD2 as a possible D gene (7 bases). The CDR3 is 15 residues long. Germline CDR1 reads SGDLS; CDR2 reads YYNGEE. The V end lost 0 bases, the J end lost 8 bases, and 15 bases lay between the germline ends. The CDR3 bases are TGTGCCAGCAGCGTAGGGGGGGGCCTTGGGGATGAGCAGTTCTTC. This codes for CASSVGGGLGDEQFF.

This chain joins TRBV20-1 and TRBJ2-1; the match to TRBD2 covers 8 bases. Trimming removed 0 bases from V and 5 bases from J; junction bases left unmatched: 9. The CDR3 loop spans 16 amino acids. Germline assignment: CDR1 DFQATT and CDR2 SNEGSKA (reference sequence). The CDR3: CSARDPQRGSDNEQFF. The DNA for the CDR3 is TGCAGTGCTAGAGATCCCCAGCGGGGGTCCGACAATGAGCAGTTCTTC.

This clonotype was seen only a few times. The rearrangement joins TRBV6-1 to TRBJ2-7; a possible D gene is TRBD2 (6 bases). The V gene lost 4 bases and the J gene lost 6 bases, with 16 bases spanning the gap. The CDR3 is 14 residues long. The V gene's germline CDR1 is MNHNS and CDR2 SASEGT. The CDR3 here is CASSGPEGSSEQYF. The CDR3 DNA reads TGTGCCAGCAGTGGCCCGGAGGGTAGCAGCGAGCAGTACTTC.

The chain uses TRBV6-5 and TRBJ1-2, with 9 bases aligning to TRBD1. There are 15 residues in the CDR3. V shed 2 bases and J 7 bases; nucleotides not matched to a gene: 8. CDR1 MNHEY and CDR2 SVGAGI come from the germline V gene. The CDR3 sequence is CASSYPGTGMGGYTF. Written as DNA, the CDR3 is TGTGCCAGCAGTTACCCGGGGACAGGGATGGGTGGCTACACCTTC.

V usage is TRBV2 and J usage is TRBJ2-1, with D uncertain. Between the trimmed V and J ends, which lost 4 bases and 9 bases, there was a span of 13 bases. From germline, CDR1 is SNHLY and CDR2 FYNNEI. This CDR3 contains 13 residues. The CDR3: CASSVLDSGEQFF. CDR3 DNA: TGTGCCAGCAGTGTTCTGGATTCGGGTGAGCAGTTCTTC. Together with reference TRBV2 and TRBJ2-1, the CDR3 gives the full variable domain: EPEVTQTPSHQVTQMGQEVILRCVPISNHLYFYWYRQILGQKVEFLVSFYNNEISEKSEIFDDQFSVERPDGSNFTLKIRSTKLEDSAMYFCASSVLDSGEQFFGPGTRLTVL.

The chain carries TRBV7-9 and TRBJ2-7, with D possibly being TRBD1 or TRBD2 (5 bases each). Germline lookup yields CDR1 SEHNR and CDR2 FQNEAQ (reference sequence). This CDR3 has 15 amino acids. Trimming cost V 5 bases and J 2 bases, with 16 bases left between them. CDR3 bases: TGTGCCAGCAGCCCTGGGACCCTCCGGCCCTACGAGCAGTACTTC. It translates to CASSPGTLRPYEQYF. Combining the CDR3 with reference TRBV7-9 and TRBJ2-7 gives the whole variable domain DTGVSQNPRHKITKRGQNVTFRCDPISEHNRLYWYRQTLGQGPEFLTYFQNEAQLEKSRLLSDRFSAERPKGSFSTLEIQRTEQGDSAMYLCASSPGTLRPYEQYFGPGTRLTVT.

This clonotype has a handful of counts. V is TRBV4-1 and J is TRBJ2-1, with 8 bases aligning to TRBD2. CDR3 size: 17 residues. V lost 0 bases to trimming and J lost 8 bases; unmatched junction nucleotides: 12. CDR1 is MGHRA and CDR2 is YSYEKL in the germline V gene. CDR3 in amino acids: CASSQEDPLAGFYEQFF. CDR3 in DNA: TGCGCCAGCAGCCAAGAGGATCCCCTAGCGGGCTTCTATGAGCAGTTCTTC.

The V and J genes are TRBV5-1 and TRBJ1-5; D not resolved. The germline CDR1 and CDR2 sequences are SGHRS and YFSETQ. The germline V and J ends were trimmed by 6 bases and 4 bases, with 5 bases remaining between them. This CDR3 region has 11 residues. CDR3 sequence: CASIKNQPQHF. The CDR3 bases are TGCGCCAGCATCAAAAATCAGCCCCAGCATTTT. Full variable domain (remainder filled in from reference TRBV5-1 and TRBJ1-5): KAGVTQTPRYLIKTRGQQVTLSCSPISGHRSVSWYQQTPGQGLQFLFEYFSETQRNKGNFPGRFSGRQFSNSRSEMNVSTLELGDSALYLCASIKNQPQHFGDGTRLSIL.

J is TRBJ2-2 and V is TRBV24-1; 8 positions match TRBD1. The V gene end was trimmed by 4 bases and the J gene end by 2 bases; junction bases not matched to a gene: 5. Looked up from germline, CDR1 is KGHDR and CDR2 is SFDVKD. The CDR3 is 16 residues long. The CDR3 is CATSDRTGRNTGELFF. DNA of the CDR3: TGTGCCACCAGTGACCGGACAGGGAGAAACACCGGGGAGCTGTTTTTT.

The chain employs TRBV27 and TRBJ2-3; 8 positions match TRBD2. The J segment lost 5 bases and the V segment lost 7 bases, leaving 11 bases of the junction unmatched. Germline V gene sequence: CDR1 MNHEY, CDR2 SMNVEV (reference sequence). The CDR3 covers 15 residues. The CDR3 DNA is TGTGCCAGCACTAAACGAGCGGGGGAGATAGATACGCAGTATTTT. Translated, it gives CASTKRAGEIDTQYF.

The CDR3 spells CASNTGGTYNEQFF. CDR3 nucleotides: TGTGCCAGCAATACAGGGGGAACATACAATGAGCAGTTCTTC. The chain has TRBV6-5 and TRBJ2-1; 8 bases map to TRBD1. With 7 bases clipped from V and 4 bases from J, the junction kept 6 bases outside the gene matches. The CDR3 covers 14 residues. Germline V CDR1 and CDR2: MNHEY, SVGAGI.